The 8 T cell receptor beta chains reported below all come from one sample, sequenced in a study of identical twins. TCRdb reanalysed the 5' RACE reads using MiXCR and keeps one entry per CDR3 protein. The table has about 100,000 distinct CDR3 sequences, less than 6.5% seen once; the top ten hold approximately 12%. The specimen was memory T cells sorted from blood. These receptors came from a woman in her fifties or sixties in good health.

With regard to this clonotype: A much larger clone sits a single nucleotide away, making a read error possible. V and J are TRBV14 and TRBJ2-6, with D possibly matching TRBD2 (6 bases). The CDR3 is 18 amino acids. Germline CDR1 and CDR2: SGHDN and FVKESK. The CDR3 loop reads CACSHSGRVGSGANVLTF. DNA for the CDR3: TGTGCCTGCAGCCATAGCGGACGGGTGGGCTCTGGGGCCAACGTCCTGACTTTC.

This clonotype was observed at least ten times. The gene calls are TRBV6-5 and TRBJ1-5; possible D gene TRBD1, 6 bases. The CDR3 length is 15 residues. Germline CDR1 and CDR2: MNHEY and SVGAGI. Trimming took off 6 bases at V and 1 base at J, with 13 bases between the two ends. The CDR3 protein is CASRPDRTSNQPQHF. The CDR3 DNA is TGTGCCAGCAGGCCCGACAGGACGAGCAATCAGCCCCAGCATTTT.

The chain combines TRBV11-1 with TRBJ2-1; TRBD2 agrees at 7 bases. This CDR3 has 18 amino acids. Germline CDR1 is SGHAT and CDR2 is FQDESV (reference sequence). Losses at the gene ends were 1 base for V and 1 base for J; bases not matched to a gene: 10. The CDR3 DNA is TGTGCCAGCAGCTTAGAGGGACCAGCGGGAATATCCTACAATGAGCAGTTCTTC. Protein product: CASSLEGPAGISYNEQFF.

This clonotype was found many times. The J gene is TRBJ2-5, the V gene TRBV24-1; D gene unclear. Germline CDR1 KGHDR, CDR2 SFDVKD. The CDR3 consists of 14 residues. Trimming took 1 base from V and 2 from J, leaving 7 bases between them. The CDR3 nucleotides read TGTGCCACCAGTGATTTTGCTGGGCAAGAGACCCAGTACTTC. It yields the protein CATSDFAGQETQYF.

This clonotype was picked up many times. V is TRBV6-6 and J is TRBJ2-1; 14 nucleotides agree with TRBD2. The V gene end was trimmed by 4 bases and the J gene end by 9 bases; junction bases not matched to a gene: 5. From germline, CDR1 is MNHNY and CDR2 SVGAGI (reference sequence). This CDR3 is built from 15 residues. The CDR3 is CASSSPGLAGVEQFF. As DNA, the CDR3 is TGTGCCAGCAGTTCTCCGGGACTAGCGGGAGTTGAGCAGTTCTTC.

There are a few counts of this clonotype. The chain links TRBV20-1 to TRBJ2-3, with 10 bases fitting TRBD2. Germline V gives CDR1 DFQATT, CDR2 SNEGSKA (reference sequence). The CDR3 extends over 15 amino acids. The ends lost 3 bases at V and 1 base at J; junction bases unmatched: 4. CDR3 nucleotides: TGCAGTGCTAGCCTAGCGGGAGATGGCACAGATACGCAGTATTTT. Its protein product is CSASLAGDGTDTQYF.

At least ten counts were recorded for this clonotype. The rearrangement uses TRBV11-3 and TRBJ2-1, with 7 bases identical to TRBD2. The J segment lost 4 bases and the V segment lost 5 bases, leaving 14 bases of the junction unmatched. The CDR3 covers 17 residues. Germline V CDR1 and CDR2: SGHNT, YENEEA. CDR3 amino acids: CASSPGLAGSTYNEQFF. The CDR3 nucleotides read TGTGCCAGCAGCCCCGGTTTAGCGGGTTCTACGTACAATGAGCAGTTCTTC.

The chain employs TRBV5-1 and TRBJ2-3, with TRBD1 matching over 8 bases. CDR1 and CDR2 from the germline V gene are SGHRS and YFSETQ. This CDR3 is built from 15 residues. V lost 1 base and J lost 2; bases outside the gene matches: 3. CDR3 residues: CASSLQGANTDTQYF. The CDR3 DNA reads TGCGCCAGCAGCTTGCAGGGGGCGAACACAGATACGCAGTATTTT.